Below, one TCR beta chain is given with its context. Germline CDR1 SGHRS, CDR2 YFSETQ. This CDR3 has 15 amino acids. The V gene lost 5 bases and the J gene lost 2 bases, with 14 bases spanning the gap. In the source study's methods: Reference gene primer amplification yielded estimated nucleated cell counts. Clones were read by immunoSEQ multiplex PCR, and TCRdb kept only the in-frame ones, dropping some. For V, J and clone size, that table is used; D and trimming come from the DNA. The sample has under 130,000 clones, under 80% seen once. This entry belongs to a study of blood T cell repertoires in COVID-19. In the study overall: Specimens from acute and convalescent COVID-19 originated in the United States, Italy and Spain.

The TCR originated in a woman aged 70-85 years with acute or convalescent COVID-19. The V call is TRBV5-1, the J call TRBJ1-3; D possibly corresponds to TRBD1 (6 bases). Sequenced: peripheral blood. The CDR3 nucleotides read TGCGCCAGCAGTTCACAGGGTCTTGCTGGAAACACCATATATTTT. Protein: CASSSQGLAGNTIYF.